This T cell receptor (beta chain) was observed in a study of cytotoxic CD8 clonotypes in ibrutinib-treated CLL. Cryopreserved PBMCs yielded 1.5 to 2 micrograms of genomic DNA for TCR beta libraries. Measured with immunoSEQ multiplex PCR; TCRdb has only the in-frame clones, and not every one. Of roughly 180,000 clones in the sample, around 72% were seen once. Trimming cost V 3 bases and J 6 bases, with 6 bases left between them. This CDR3 has 12 amino acids. Germline V CDR1 and CDR2: LNHDA, SQIVND (reference sequence). The sequence derives from a human donor with chronic lymphocytic leukemia. The sequencing used PBMCs, collected after 24 months of ibrutinib treatment. The chain recombines TRBV19 with TRBJ2-1; D remains unclear. The CDR3 here is CASSIWGNEQFF. In DNA form, the CDR3 reads TGTGCCAGTAGTATTTGGGGCAATGAGCAGTTCTTC.